One sample yielded the 28 T cell receptor beta chains listed below, sequenced in a study of shared clonotypes between healthy human individuals. Only in-frame clones appear in the TCRdb table, and some are missing; sequencing was by immunoSEQ multiplex PCR. This sample carries about 2.4 million clones, 90% to 95% of them seen once, and the ten largest clones take about 0.34%. The material sequenced was naive CD4+ T cells from PBMCs. Regarding subset: CD45RA+ positively selected. The receptors originated from a young man in good health. Some clones in this sample may be carry-over from other donors' samples.

The rearrangement uses TRBV7-2 and TRBJ2-7; a possible D gene is TRBD2 (6 bases). Trimming removed 7 bases from V and 2 bases from J, with 18 bases in between. The CDR3 covers 15 residues. CDR1 is SGHTA and CDR2 is FQGNSA in the germline V gene. CDR3 region: CASTMGGGIPYEQYF. CDR3 sequence (DNA): TGTGCCAGCACCATGGGTGGGGGGATCCCCTACGAGCAGTACTTC.

J is TRBJ1-2 and V is TRBV7-9; D is ambiguous. CDR1 and CDR2 (germline): SEHNR, FQNEAQ (reference sequence). The CDR3 consists of 11 residues. Trimming stripped 4 bases from V and 7 bases from J, with 7 bases between. The CDR3 protein is CASSSDLGYTF. The DNA for the CDR3 is TGTGCCAGCAGCTCGGACCTTGGCTACACCTTC. Based on the CDR3 plus reference TRBV7-9 and TRBJ1-2, the full variable domain is DTGVSQNPRHKITKRGQNVTFRCDPISEHNRLYWYRQTLGQGPEFLTYFQNEAQLEKSRLLSDRFSAERPKGSFSTLEIQRTEQGDSAMYLCASSSDLGYTFGSGTRLTVV.

The V gene is TRBV9, the J gene TRBJ1-1, with 10 bases that match TRBD1. From germline, CDR1 is SGDLS and CDR2 YYNGEE. Trimming took 2 bases from V and 1 from J; bases not matched to a gene: 2. The CDR3 covers 15 residues. CDR3 nucleotides: TGTGCCAGCAGCGTGACAGGGGGCGGGAACACTGAAGCTTTCTTT. Amino acid sequence: CASSVTGGGNTEAFF.

The chain couples TRBV19 to TRBJ2-7; the D gene is possibly TRBD1 (5 bases). CDR3 length equals 14 residues. The germline V gene has CDR1 LNHDA and CDR2 SQIVND (reference sequence). Trimming removed 4 bases at V and 3 bases at J, with 13 bases between. CDR3 in DNA: TGTGCCAGTAGTACGGACATCTCGGGCTACGAGCAGTACTTC. Translating gives CASSTDISGYEQYF. The full variable domain, completed using reference TRBV19 and TRBJ2-7, is DGGITQSPKYLFRKEGQNVTLSCEQNLNHDAMYWYRQDPGQGLRLIYYSQIVNDFQKGDIAEGYSVSREKKESFPLTVTSAQKNPTAFYLCASSTDISGYEQYFGPGTRLTVT.

This clone was found once. V gene TRBV9 combines with J gene TRBJ1-1; D gene ambiguous. The CDR3 spans 14 residues. V was shortened by 0 bases and J by 4 bases, with 10 bases between the two germline ends. Germline CDR1 SGDLS, CDR2 YYNGEE. CDR3 protein: CASSVGKAATEAFF. The CDR3 region has the DNA TGTGCCAGCAGCGTAGGTAAGGCAGCCACTGAAGCTTTCTTT.

About this clone itself: Different DNA sequences within this sample yield the same CDR3. The chain links TRBV5-1 to TRBJ2-2; 12 bases map to TRBD1. This CDR3 is built from 16 residues. V shed 4 bases and J 6 bases; nucleotides not matched to a gene: 7. Per germline, CDR1 SGHRS and CDR2 YFSETQ. CDR3 sequence reads: CASSPPGQGAAGELFF. The DNA of the CDR3 is TGCGCCAGCAGCCCCCCGGGACAGGGGGCCGCCGGGGAGCTGTTTTTT. Supplemented by reference TRBV5-1 and TRBJ2-2, the full variable domain reads KAGVTQTPRYLIKTRGQQVTLSCSPISGHRSVSWYQQTPGQGLQFLFEYFSETQRNKGNFPGRFSGRQFSNSRSEMNVSTLELGDSALYLCASSPPGQGAAGELFFGEGSRLTVL.

The chain recombines TRBV7-2 with TRBJ1-3; possibly TRBD1 for D (5 bases). CDR1 SGHTA and CDR2 FQGNSA come from the germline V gene. Trimming left V 5 bases short and J 3 bases short, with 14 bases between. This CDR3 comprises 15 residues. This CDR3 is CASSLKPGDGNTIYF. The CDR3 nucleotides read TGTGCCAGCAGCCTAAAACCGGGGGATGGAAACACCATATATTTT.

This clone was observed once. V gene TRBV6-6 combines with J gene TRBJ1-4; the match to TRBD1 covers 7 bases. This CDR3 contains 15 residues. Germline V lookup: CDR1 MNHNY, CDR2 SVGAGI (reference sequence). The J segment lost 5 bases and the V segment lost 6 bases, leaving 9 bases of the junction unmatched. The CDR3 spells CASSSRGAENEKLFF. CDR3 DNA: TGTGCCAGCAGCTCCAGGGGGGCGGAAAATGAAAAACTGTTTTTT.

This chain links TRBV18 with TRBJ2-5, with D uncertain. Germline CDR1 is KGHSH and CDR2 is LQKENI. V lost 6 bases and J 1 base, leaving 9 bases between the germline ends. The CDR3 is 13 residues long. CDR3 bases: TGTGCCAGCTCCTCCAAGGGCCAAGAGACCCAGTACTTC. This encodes CASSSKGQETQYF.

The chain joins TRBV28 to TRBJ2-2; 7 nucleotides match TRBD2. Germline values: CDR1 MDHEN, CDR2 SYDVKM. The CDR3 is made up of 16 amino acids. The V segment lost 6 bases and the J segment 2 bases; nucleotides outside the gene matches: 9. The CDR3: CASRSPSSGNTGELFF. DNA for the CDR3: TGTGCCAGCAGAAGCCCTTCTAGCGGTAACACCGGGGAGCTGTTTTTT. Together with reference TRBV28 and TRBJ2-2, the CDR3 gives the full variable domain: DVKVTQSSRYLVKRTGEKVFLECVQDMDHENMFWYRQDPGLGLRLIYFSYDVKMKEKGDIPEGYSVSREKKERFSLILESASTNQTSMYLCASRSPSSGNTGELFFGEGSRLTVL.

V gene TRBV5-5 combines with J gene TRBJ1-5; 8 nucleotides line up with TRBD1. Trimming removed 0 bases from V and 3 bases from J; junction bases left unmatched: 5. The germline gives CDR1 SGHKS, CDR2 YYEKEE (reference sequence). The CDR3 length is 16 residues. The CDR3 here is CASSLATGAFNQPQHF. DNA for the CDR3: TGTGCCAGCAGCTTGGCGACAGGGGCCTTCAATCAGCCCCAGCATTTT.

The J gene is TRBJ2-7, the V gene TRBV2, with TRBD2 matching 13 bases. Trimming cost V 8 bases and J 3 bases; bases outside gene matches: 7. This CDR3 is 15 amino acids long. CDR1 is SNHLY and CDR2 is FYNNEI in the germline V gene. The CDR3 DNA sequence: TGTGCCAGCCGGGGAGGGACTAGCGGGGACTACGAGCAGTACTTC. Its protein product is CASRGGTSGDYEQYF.

The chain couples TRBV5-1 to TRBJ2-5; 11 bases fit TRBD2. The V gene end was trimmed by 6 bases and the J gene end by 4 bases; junction bases not matched to a gene: 8. The CDR3 extends over 15 amino acids. Germline CDR1 is SGHRS and CDR2 is YFSETQ. CDR3 coding DNA: TGCGCCAGCACTCCCTCCGGGACTAGCGGAGAGACCCAGTACTTC. Protein: CASTPSGTSGETQYF.

The V and J genes are TRBV6-5 and TRBJ2-7; 7 bases map to TRBD2. The V segment lost 4 bases and the J segment 6 bases; nucleotides outside the gene matches: 9. Germline CDR1 and CDR2: MNHEY and SVGAGI. The CDR3 is made up of 14 amino acids. The CDR3 reads CASSSLATSSEQYF. CDR3 nucleotides: TGTGCCAGCAGTTCCCTCGCGACTAGCTCCGAGCAGTACTTC.

On this clone: This same CDR3 is encoded by further DNA sequences in the sample. This chain uses TRBV5-1 with TRBJ1-1; D ambiguous. The CDR3 covers 13 residues. Germline CDR1 reads SGHRS; CDR2 reads YFSETQ. V lost 2 bases and J lost 1, with 6 bases in between. In DNA, the CDR3 is TGCGCCAGCAGCTTTGTCTCGAACACTGAAGCTTTCTTT. As protein: CASSFVSNTEAFF.

The chain uses TRBV18 and TRBJ2-3, with 7 nucleotides matching TRBD1. CDR1 and CDR2 from the germline V gene are KGHSH and LQKENI. This CDR3 comprises 14 residues. Unmatched junction bases numbered 5, after V lost 3 bases and J lost 5 bases. The CDR3 protein is CASSPTGSIDTQYF. Here the CDR3 DNA reads TGTGCCAGCTCACCGACAGGGAGTATAGATACGCAGTATTTT.

This clone appeared a few times. This same CDR3 is encoded by further DNA sequences in the sample. The chain combines TRBV28 with TRBJ1-5; no definite D call. Deletions cut 6 bases from V and 4 bases from J, with 7 bases between. There are 12 residues in the CDR3. Germline CDR1 reads MDHEN; CDR2 reads SYDVKM. The CDR3 DNA sequence: TGTGCCAGCAGCCCCGTGAATCAGCCCCAGCATTTT. It translates to CASSPVNQPQHF.

V and J are TRBV7-2 and TRBJ2-3; 8 bases match TRBD2. V lost 4 bases, J lost 4 bases, and 4 bases stayed unmatched. This CDR3 is built from 14 residues. Germline loops: CDR1 SGHTA, CDR2 FQGNSA. CDR3 bases: TGTGCCAGCAGCTCGGGACTAGTATCAGATACGCAGTATTTT. Protein sequence: CASSSGLVSDTQYF. The complete variable domain, with remaining parts taken from reference TRBV7-2 and TRBJ2-3, reads GAGVSQSPSNKVTEKGKDVELRCDPISGHTALYWYRQSLGQGLEFLIYFQGNSAPDKSGLPSDRFSAERTGGSVSTLTIQRTQQEDSAVYLCASSSGLVSDTQYFGPGTRLTVL.

The chain employs TRBV11-2 and TRBJ1-5, with D possibly being TRBD1 (5 bases). This CDR3 comprises 14 residues. V shed 5 bases and J shed 6 bases, with 14 bases lying between them. Germline V CDR1 and CDR2: SGHAT, FQNNGV. CDR3 DNA sequence: TGTGCCAGCAGCCCGGGGGGGGTTCCTCAGCCCCAGCATTTT. Its protein is CASSPGGVPQPQHF.

The sample holds one count of this clone. Sequence at one end of the junction differs from germline and may be a read error. The rearrangement joins TRBV2 to TRBJ2-7; D assignment may be TRBD1 or TRBD2 (6 bases each). The CDR3 contains 13 residues. Germline CDR1 SNHLY, CDR2 FYNNEI. CDR3 sequence (DNA): TGTGCCAGCAGTGAGGTATTGGGGGGACACAGGGACTTC. It codes for CASSEVLGGHRDF.

The chain uses TRBV18 and TRBJ1-5; TRBD1 might be the D (5 bases). V lost 5 bases to trimming and J lost 7 bases, with 12 bases between them. The CDR3 length is 13 residues. Germline V gene sequence: CDR1 KGHSH, CDR2 LQKENI. The CDR3 nucleotides read TGTGCCAGCTCAACCGACAGAAGCCAGCCCCAGCATTTT. This codes for CASSTDRSQPQHF.

The J gene is TRBJ2-7, the V gene TRBV6-6, with 7 bases aligning to TRBD1. Germline trimming cut 6 bases from V and 2 bases from J; bases unmatched to any gene: 7. Germline CDR1 and CDR2: MNHNY and SVGAGI (reference sequence). The CDR3 is 14 residues long. For the CDR3, the DNA is TGTGCCAGCAGAAAACAGGGGTCCACCTACGAGCAGTACTTC. Its protein product is CASRKQGSTYEQYF.

The V and J genes are TRBV18 and TRBJ1-4; no reliable D call. V shed 2 bases and J shed 0 bases, with 10 bases lying between them. This CDR3 comprises 16 residues. CDR1 and CDR2 (germline): KGHSH, LQKENI. CDR3 DNA sequence: TGTGCCAGCTCACCAAGGACCGATGCAACTAATGAAAAACTGTTTTTT. This translates into CASSPRTDATNEKLFF.

Turning to this clone: The sample contains more than one DNA sequence encoding this CDR3. In DNA, the CDR3 is TGTGCCAGCAGCTTCTCGAATACTGAAGCTTTCTTT. Protein: CASSFSNTEAFF. V is TRBV7-9 and J is TRBJ1-1; D is ambiguous. The CDR3 runs to 12 residues. Deletions cut 3 bases from V and 5 bases from J, with 7 bases between. The germline CDR1 and CDR2 sequences are SEHNR and FQNEAQ (reference sequence).

The CDR3 nucleotides read TGTGCCAGTAGTTCGGGACAGGGGAATTGGAGGCCCCAGCATTTT. Protein: CASSSGQGNWRPQHF. The genes are TRBV19 and TRBJ1-5, with TRBD1 identical over 10 bases. The CDR3 sequence is 15 residues long. CDR1 and CDR2 (germline): LNHDA, SQIVND (reference sequence). V was clipped by 5 bases and J by 9 bases; unmatched bases: 10.

The sample holds one count of this clone. The V and J genes are TRBV7-2 and TRBJ1-1; the match to TRBD1 covers 10 bases. The CDR3 extends over 16 amino acids. Trimming removed 3 bases from V and 4 bases from J; junction bases left unmatched: 8. From germline, CDR1 is SGHTA and CDR2 FQGNSA. Written as DNA, the CDR3 is TGTGCCAGCAGCTTGGGACAGGGGATACACGGCACTGAAGCTTTCTTT. Encoded protein: CASSLGQGIHGTEAFF.

The genes are TRBV5-1 and TRBJ2-7; 7 bases are a match to TRBD2. CDR1 SGHRS and CDR2 YFSETQ come from the germline V gene. The junction had 9 bases not matched to a gene; V was cut back by 0 bases and J by 0 bases. This CDR3 comprises 17 residues. The CDR3 spells CASSLAKGGTDSYEQYF. The CDR3 DNA follows: TGCGCCAGCAGCTTGGCCAAGGGAGGGACGGACTCCTACGAGCAGTACTTC.

This rearrangement joins TRBV12-2 to TRBJ2-1; TRBD2, the D gene given by the table, was not confirmed from the DNA. TRBV12-2 constitutes a pseudogene. There are 13 residues in the CDR3. CDR3 loop: CASSAREMGEQFF. For the CDR3, the DNA is TGTGCAAGTTCGGCGCGGGAGATGGGTGAGCAGTTCTTC.